What follows are 6 T cell receptor beta chains derived from one specimen sequenced in a study of shared T cell receptors in the human thymus. Generated by immunoSEQ multiplex PCR, the TCRdb table keeps only in-frame clones and is missing some. The data show 700,000 or so clones, 70% to 90% seen once. In addition, the sample was reused for a study of human thymus T cells.

The specimen sequenced was thymocytes. These TCRs come from a girl younger than two with a congenital heart defect.

This clone showed up just once. This rearrangement joins TRBV14 to TRBJ1-2, with TRBD1 matching over 7 bases. V gave up 0 bases and J gave up 0 bases; unmatched junction bases: 10. This CDR3 contains 18 residues. Germline CDR1 is SGHDN and CDR2 is FVKESK. The CDR3 region has the DNA TGTGCCAGCAGCCAAGATGTGGGACAGTTGCCTTCTAACTATGGCTACACCTTC. Its translation is CASSQDVGQLPSNYGYTF.

On this clone itself: Other DNA variants within this sample encode the same CDR3. The V and J genes are TRBV5-1 and TRBJ1-1, with D unclear. Germline loops: CDR1 SGHRS, CDR2 YFSETQ. Trimming took off 1 base at V and 5 bases at J, with 6 bases between the two ends. This CDR3 is 12 amino acids long. CDR3 DNA: TGCGCCAGCAGCTTGTCCGGGACTGAAGCTTTCTTT. Its translation: CASSLSGTEAFF. Together with reference TRBV5-1 and TRBJ1-1, the CDR3 gives the full variable domain: KAGVTQTPRYLIKTRGQQVTLSCSPISGHRSVSWYQQTPGQGLQFLFEYFSETQRNKGNFPGRFSGRQFSNSRSEMNVSTLELGDSALYLCASSLSGTEAFFGQGTRLTVV.

This rearrangement joins TRBV7-3 to TRBJ1-1; 7 nucleotides match TRBD1. Trimming cost V 0 bases and J 3 bases; bases outside gene matches: 1. Germline CDR1 is SGHTA and CDR2 is FQGTGA. This CDR3 is 14 amino acids long. The CDR3 spells CASSLTGTDTEAFF. The DNA for the CDR3 is TGTGCCAGCAGCTTAACCGGGACAGACACTGAAGCTTTCTTT.

The CDR3 DNA reads as TGCGCCAGCAGCCAAGAAGAGACTCCCCACCGGGAGCTGTTTTTT. Amino acids: CASSQEETPHRELFF. This chain links TRBV4-1 with TRBJ2-2; D remains unclear. The CDR3 is 15 amino acids. Germline lookup yields CDR1 MGHRA and CDR2 YSYEKL. V lost 0 bases and J 9 bases, leaving 14 bases between the germline ends.

This chain connects TRBV27 to TRBJ1-2, with a tentative D call TRBD1 (6 bases). Germline values: CDR1 MNHEY, CDR2 SMNVEV (reference sequence). The CDR3 totals 15 residues. Trimming removed 2 bases at V and 4 bases at J, with 14 bases between. The CDR3 coding sequence is TGTGCCAGCAGTTTACGCAAACTGGACAGCTATGGCTACACCTTC. This codes for CASSLRKLDSYGYTF.

This chain joins TRBV5-8 and TRBJ1-2; 8 nucleotides match TRBD1. Germline lookup yields CDR1 SGHTS and CDR2 YDEGEE. CDR3 size: 13 residues. Trimming at V came to 6 bases and at J to 8 bases, leaving 9 bases not matched to a gene. CDR3 amino acids: CASTRTGKEGYTF. As DNA, the CDR3 is TGTGCCAGCACCAGGACAGGGAAGGAGGGCTACACCTTC.